This record covers a single TCR beta chain. As yet, its antigen is unknown. This CDR3 is also generated by other DNA sequences in the sample. Trimming removed 2 bases from V and 3 bases from J; junction bases left unmatched: 1. The CDR3 runs to 14 residues. Germline CDR1 SGDLS, CDR2 YYNGEE. The data belong to a study of Ad26.COV2.S vaccination and SARS-CoV-2 variants. Across the whole study: The donor was enrolled in the Ad26.COV2.S arm of the COV1001 trial. Study outcomes and limitations: Vaccine recipients had higher spike-specific TCR breadth than placebo recipients. Substantial post-vaccination breadth of spike-specific CD8+ and CD4+ T cell responses was reported.

The treatment denotes: 15 to 20 received Ad26.COV2.S at low or high dose, single or two shots; five or six received placebo; per-sample allocation not given. Sampling occurred on day 63 after the first vaccine or placebo injection. Sequencing was performed with immunoSEQ multiplex PCR; in TCRdb, only in-frame clones are kept and a portion is missing. This table has 350,000 to 400,000 clones, around nine tenths appearing once. The source was peripheral blood, collected in a trial of Ad26.COV2.S vaccine versus placebo. This TCR was recovered from a person aged 18 to 59 who received the Ad26.COV2.S COVID-19 vaccine or a placebo. The rearrangement uses TRBV9 and TRBJ2-5; 10 bases map to TRBD1. CDR3 amino acids: CASSVGTGEETQYF. CDR3 coding DNA: TGTGCCAGCAGCGTCGGGACAGGGGAAGAGACCCAGTACTTC. The whole variable domain, remainder taken from reference TRBV9 and TRBJ2-5, is DSGVTQTPKHLITATGQRVTLRCSPRSGDLSVYWYQQSLDQGLQFLIQYYNGEERAKGNILERFSAQQFPDLHSELNLSSLELGDSALYFCASSVGTGEETQYFGPGTRLLVL.